This T cell receptor (beta chain) comes out of a study of shared clonotypes between healthy human individuals. Study information: Three plates were used per donor for CD4 naive, three for CD4 memory, two for CD8 naive and one for CD8 memory.

The study separated CD4+ cells into CD45RA+ naive and CD45RA-negative memory subsets. Profiled with immunoSEQ multiplex PCR; TCRdb holds only in-frame clones, not every one. The sample gives around 1 million clones, about three quarters of which show up once; around 1.5% is in the top ten. Germline V CDR1 and CDR2: LNHDA, SQIVND (reference sequence). The CDR3 spans 16 residues. V was clipped by 5 bases and J by 7 bases, with 18 bases between them. Sequencing was performed on memory CD4+ T cells sorted from blood. The subset here: CD45RA-negative fraction. The TCR sequence derives from a man between 18 and 29 years old in good health. The chain employs TRBV19 and TRBJ1-6; possible D gene TRBD1, 5 bases. The CDR3 DNA follows: TGTGCCAGTAGTGGTCTCTTCGGGACGCCGAATTCACCCCTCCACTTT. Amino acids: CASSGLFGTPNSPLHF.